This TCR beta chain is drawn from a study of shared clonotypes between healthy human individuals. Study information: Each donor contributed plates that comprised three CD4 naive, three CD4 memory, two CD8 naive and one CD8 memory.

A note on this clone: What it recognizes is unknown.

Genomic DNA (from each subset) was split evenly across several immunoSEQ plates. Here immunoSEQ multiplex PCR was the method, and the copy in TCRdb shows in-frame clones only, minus some. This table holds hundreds of thousands of clones, roughly 95% found once. Trimming at V came to 4 bases and at J to 6 bases, leaving 16 bases not matched to a gene. The CDR3 totals 20 residues. From germline, CDR1 is SGHVS and CDR2 FNYEAQ. Selected positively for CCR7 and CD45RO-negative, naive CD8 cells excluded terminally differentiated effector memory CD45RA+ cells. Whole-study findings and limits: Sequencing depth was a factor that was expected to affect clonotype sharing among donors.

This receptor was taken from a woman aged 25 to 45 in good health. Sequenced input: naive CD8+ T cells sorted from blood. This chain joins TRBV7-6 and TRBJ2-1; 15 bases are a match to TRBD2. CDR3 nucleotide sequence: TGTGCCAGCAGCTCCTTCCTAGGACTAGCGGGAGGGATCGAACCCAATGAGCAGTTCTTC. Its protein is CASSSFLGLAGGIEPNEQFF.